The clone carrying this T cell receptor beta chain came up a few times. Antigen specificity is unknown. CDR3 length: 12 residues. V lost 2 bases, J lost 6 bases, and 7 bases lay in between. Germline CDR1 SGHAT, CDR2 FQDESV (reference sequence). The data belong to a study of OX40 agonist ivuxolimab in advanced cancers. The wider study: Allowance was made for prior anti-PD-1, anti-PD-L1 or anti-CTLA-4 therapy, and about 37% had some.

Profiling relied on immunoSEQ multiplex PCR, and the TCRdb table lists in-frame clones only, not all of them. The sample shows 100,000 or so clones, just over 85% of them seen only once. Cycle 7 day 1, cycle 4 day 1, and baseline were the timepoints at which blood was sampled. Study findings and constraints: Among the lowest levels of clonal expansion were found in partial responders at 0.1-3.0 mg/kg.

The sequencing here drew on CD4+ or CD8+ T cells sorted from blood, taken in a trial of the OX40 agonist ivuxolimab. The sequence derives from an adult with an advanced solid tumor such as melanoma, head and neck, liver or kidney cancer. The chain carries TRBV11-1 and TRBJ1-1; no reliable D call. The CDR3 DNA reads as TGTGCCAGCAGCTTACAAGGGTCTGAAGCTTTCTTT. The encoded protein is CASSLQGSEAFF. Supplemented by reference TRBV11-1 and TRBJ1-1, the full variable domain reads EAEVAQSPRYKITEKSQAVAFWCDPISGHATLYWYRQILGQGPELLVQFQDESVVDDSQLPKDRFSAERLKGVDSTLKIQPAELGDSAMYLCASSLQGSEAFFGQGTRLTVV.